A single TCR beta chain is shown here with its context. Its binding antigen is unknown. It has no much larger one-base neighbor in the sample; base qualities were not kept. Trimming accounts for 4 bases at V and 2 bases at J, while the number of junction bases matched to no gene is 6. Including cysteine and phenylalanine, the CDR3 has 15 amino acids. The DNA shown is the 45-base CDR3, in frame from base 1. Based on the germline V gene, the CDR1 and CDR2 sequences are SNHLY and FYNNEI. TCRbeta CDR3 regions were amplified from genomic DNA using the immunoSEQ Assay, a bias-controlled multiplex PCR. Per the original workflow: The number of nucleated cells in each sample was estimated from the amplification of reference gene primers within the assay. Sequence reads were collapsed and filtered to measure the absolute abundance of every unique TCRbeta CDR3 rearrangement. For each sample, productive Simpson clonality was calculated as the square root of Simpson's diversity index across productive rearrangements. TCRdb obtained this table from immuneACCESS and retained in-frame rearrangements with V and J assigned. These tables miss some clones; where compared with another copy, unresolved V genes account for less than half of the shortfall, and the remainder is unexplained. V, J and clone size are taken as reported in that table, and D and trimming were inferred from the DNA itself. Across this sample there are fewer than 120,000 clones, with approximately 90% seen only once. The ten largest clones take up around 3.2% of the sample.

The collaborating institutions used their own protocols to collect whole blood in K2EDTA tubes. For TCRbeta analysis, collaborators shipped samples as frozen whole blood, isolated PBMCs, or DNA extracted from either of those sample types. The data were taken from a study of blood T cell repertoires in COVID-19 (TCRdb year 2020). Regarding the study in general: Samples from collaborators originated in the United States, Italy and Spain and spanned both the acute and convalescent phases of COVID-19. Sample metadata almost always included a de-identified subject ID, COVID-19 status, age in years and sex. The dataset comprised deeply sampled blood TCRbeta repertoires from subjects exposed to, actively infected with, or recovered from COVID-19. The prospective study material was composed of cDNA or gDNA derived from T cells, B-cell-depleted T cells, or PBMCs. The repertoires were released in a freely available public database meant as a resource for research on the immune response to SARS-CoV-2. Samples were obtained from the ongoing ImmuneRACE study (first 160 participants) and from 1,254 subjects provided by 6 global collaborators. HLA class I and class II types, where available, came from metadata supplied by the sample provider rather than from assay-based typing. What the authors observed across the whole study: Clinical and demographic metadata were provided uncurated, with the amount varying by source and participant.

Sequencing was performed on peripheral blood. The chain is assembled from TRBV2 and TRBJ2-7, with TRBD2 matching 9 junction bases. This TCR came from a woman aged 50 to 65 with acute or convalescent COVID-19. The sequenced DNA: TGTGCCAGCAGTGGACTAGCGGCTCTTCCCTACGAGCAGTACTTC. Protein translation: CASSGLAALPYEQYF.